This T cell receptor beta chain was obtained from a study of T cell responses to AZD1222 COVID-19 vaccine. The CDR3 contains 14 residues. The V gene lost 6 bases and the J gene lost 10 bases, with 18 bases spanning the gap. CDR1 is LGHNA and CDR2 is YNFKEQ in the germline V gene. The method was immunoSEQ multiplex PCR; TCRdb's version includes in-frame clones alone and lacks a portion of them. The top ten clones hold 6.5% to 9% of a sample with around 110,000 clones, roughly 84% of them seen once. The genes are TRBV4-2 and TRBJ2-2; no reliable D call. Sequences were derived from peripheral blood, sampled on day 0 of AZD1222 vaccination. The clonotype comes from an adult in good health. CDR3 in amino acids: CASSPNGLYKELFF. DNA of the CDR3: TGTGCCAGCAGTCCTAACGGGTTGTATAAGGAGCTGTTTTTT.